The next 32 T cell receptor delta chains were all read from a single sample in a study of γδ T cells in repeated Plasmodium falciparum infection. TCRdb re-called clones from the multiplex PCR reads using CATT. The sample has roughly 48,000 delta-chain clones, less than 2% seen once. Gammadelta T cells were flow-sorted from PBMC into Vgamma9/Vdelta2+ and Vdelta2-negative populations for bulk analysis. The specimen was gamma-delta T cells from blood. The receptors were gathered from a pool of human donors (malaria-infected and uninfected, not separated).

This clone came up a few times. TCRdb shows a much larger clone's protein in place of this DNA's translation, and the two differ at residue 8, likely through a read error; the protein shown is translated from the DNA. The V and J genes are TRDV1 and TRDJ1, with a weak D call TRDD3 (6 bases). V was pared by 0 bases and J by 2 bases, with 40 bases between. CDR3 size: 25 residues. Per germline, CDR1 TSWWSYY and CDR2 QGS. CDR3 nucleotide sequence: TGTGCTCTTGGGGAACTCGAATCTTCCCGTACGTACGTGCCAGGCGGGGGGACTAATACCGATAAACTCATCTTT. It translates to CALGELESSRTYVPGGGTNTDKLIF.

This clone was counted at least ten times. TCRdb attributes to this sequence the protein of a much larger clone, which differs from the DNA translation at residue 8; a read error is likely, and the protein displayed is translated from the DNA. The V call is TRDV1, the J call TRDJ1; weak D call: TRDD2 (5 bases). Assignment of the J gene here rests on matching the DNA to germline, because TCRdb gives none. The germline gives CDR1 TSWWSYY, CDR2 QGS. The ends were cut back, 0 bases at V and 0 bases at J, with 26 bases in the middle. The length of the CDR3 is 21 residues. CDR3 sequence reads: CALGELLVAYVVPQYTDKLIF. CDR3 coding DNA: TGTGCTCTTGGGGAACTACTAGTCGCCTACGTTGTTCCGCAGTACACCGATAAACTCATCTTT.

This clone has a handful of counts. The protein given by TCRdb reflects a much larger clone and differs at residue 3 from this DNA's translation, likely from a read error; the protein shown is the DNA's translation. The V and J genes are TRDV1 and TRDJ1; TRDD3 is a possible D gene (6 bases). TCRdb offers no J gene call, so here the DNA was matched to germline to obtain one. Germline values: CDR1 TSWWSYY, CDR2 QGS. CDR3 length: 20 residues. In DNA, the CDR3 is TGTGCTCCTGGGGAACCCGCAACTCAGGTAGTGATGGCGTACACCGATAAACTCATCTTT. Translation gives CAPGEPATQVVMAYTDKLIF.

A few counts support this clone. Only one base separates this from a far larger clonotype, so it likely reflects a read error. Other DNA sequences in the same sample also yield this CDR3. V usage is TRDV1 and J usage is TRDJ1, with D perhaps matching TRDD3 (5 bases). The CDR3 is 16 amino acids. CDR1 is TSWWSYY and CDR2 is QGS in the germline V gene. CDR3 amino acids: CALGELSTGTADKLIF. The CDR3 coding sequence is TGTGCCCTTGGGGAACTAAGCACCGGGACGGCCGATAAACTCATCTTT.

V and J are TRDV1 and TRDJ1, with TRDD3 matching over 12 bases. The J gene comes from matching the DNA to germline here; TCRdb lacks it. Trimming at V came to 3 bases and at J to 1 base, leaving 30 bases not matched to a gene. Germline V gene data show CDR1 as TSWWSYY and CDR2 as QGS. This CDR3 contains 25 residues. The CDR3 DNA reads as TGTGCTCTTGGGGATCGCAAGGCCTTCCTTTCCTCGTACTGGGGGATACTCGCACGCACCGATAAACTCATCTTT. Its translation is CALGDRKAFLSSYWGILARTDKLIF.

Many counts were recorded for this clone. With a much larger clone just one base away, this may be a read error. This same CDR3 is encoded by further DNA sequences in the sample. The chain couples TRDV1 to TRDJ1; perhaps D is TRDD2 or TRDD3 (7 bases each). This CDR3 comprises 22 residues. The germline V and J ends were trimmed by 0 bases and 3 bases, with 32 bases remaining between them. Germline CDR1 reads TSWWSYY; CDR2 reads QGS. The CDR3 coding sequence is TGTGCTCTTGGGGAACTAGCGTGTTCCTACTGGGGCACTATGAAGAGGGCCGATAAACTCATCTTT. Amino acids: CALGELACSYWGTMKRADKLIF.

On this clone: The TCRdb protein, from a much larger clone, departs from this DNA's translation at residue 14, likely by read error; the protein shown derives from the DNA. The chain couples TRDV1 to TRDJ1; 8 nucleotides match TRDD3. This CDR3 comprises 19 residues. Looked up from germline, CDR1 is TSWWSYY and CDR2 is QGS. With 0 bases clipped from V and 7 bases from J, the junction kept 19 bases outside the gene matches. This CDR3 is CALGELVPTGDKLMRKLIF. As DNA, the CDR3 is TGTGCTCTTGGGGAACTAGTACCTACGGGGGATAAATTAATGCGTAAACTCATCTTT.

This clone was recorded at least ten times. This sample also contains other DNA sequences that code for the same CDR3. The chain uses TRDV1 and TRDJ1, with 8 positions matching TRDD3. After removal of 3 bases from V and 0 bases from J, the junction contained 27 bases not matched to a gene. This CDR3 is 23 amino acids long. The germline gives CDR1 TSWWSYY, CDR2 QGS. This chain's CDR3 is CALGEAVGRIFRLGGAYTDKLIF. CDR3 bases: TGTGCTCTTGGGGAGGCCGTGGGTCGGATTTTTAGACTGGGGGGCGCGTACACCGATAAACTCATCTTT.

This clone was counted between two and nine times. A read error likely explains why the TCRdb protein, taken from a much larger clone, differs from this DNA's translation at residue 4; the protein shown is translated from the DNA. The chain couples TRDV1 to TRDJ3, with 11 bases that match TRDD3. No J gene was available from TCRdb, and it was assigned here by a germline match of the DNA. The germline gives CDR1 TSWWSYY, CDR2 QGS. The CDR3 is 23 residues long. As DNA, the CDR3 is TGTGCTCTTTGGGAAACGACCTTCCCCTGGGGGATACCCACCTCCTGGGACACCCGACAGATGTTTTTC. It is translated as CALWETTFPWGIPTSWDTRQMFF.

This clone was observed many times. Translating the DNA gives a protein that differs from the TCRdb entry at residue 13; the protein shown here is that DNA translation. This chain connects TRDV1 to TRDJ1, with D possibly matching TRDD2 (6 bases). Germline V CDR1 and CDR2: TSWWSYY, QGS. This CDR3 has 18 amino acids. The V end lost 1 base, the J end lost 8 bases, and 26 bases lay between the germline ends. The CDR3 region has the DNA TGTGCTCTTGGGGAACGGTTCCTAGCCCCTGGAATCACAGCGAAACTCATCTTT. This gives the protein CALGERFLAPGITAKLIF.

Only a few counts were recorded for this clone. This DNA's translation and the protein TCRdb lists, from a much larger clone, do not match at residue 8, likely due to a read error; the protein shown is translated from the DNA. The J gene is TRDJ1, the V gene TRDV2; tentative D call: TRDD2 (9 bases). TCRdb records no J gene; here it was assigned by comparing the DNA to germline. The germline V gene has CDR1 GEAIGNYY and CDR2 EKD. There are 20 residues in the CDR3. V lost 0 bases, J lost 4 bases, and 29 bases lay in between. CDR3 in DNA: TGTGCCTGTGACACCTCGCCCCCCTTCCTACCTTTACTGGGGGGCGATAAACTCATCTTT. This codes for CACDTSPPFLPLLGGDKLIF.

This clone occurred many times. Given a far larger clone just one base away, this is likely a sequencing read error. This specimen includes other DNA sequences encoding the same CDR3. The genes are TRDV1 and TRDJ1, with 7 bases identical to TRDD3. CDR1 is TSWWSYY and CDR2 is QGS in the germline V gene. V lost 0 bases and J lost 1; bases outside the gene matches: 29. The CDR3 has 24 amino acids. CDR3 region: CALGELEFYLFRGGIHHITDKLIF. CDR3 coding DNA: TGTGCTCTTGGGGAACTCGAGTTCTACCTGTTCAGAGGTGGGATACACCACATCACCGATAAACTCATCTTT.

The sample holds a few counts of this clone. The protein given by TCRdb reflects a much larger clone and differs at residue 15 from this DNA's translation, likely from a read error; the protein shown is the DNA's translation. The chain recombines TRDV2 with TRDJ1; 10 positions agree with TRDD3. Assignment of the J gene here rests on matching the DNA to germline, because TCRdb gives none. The CDR3 totals 18 residues. Germline loops: CDR1 GEAIGNYY, CDR2 EKD. The CDR3 DNA reads TGTGCCTGTGACAAGGGGGATACGGCCACATCGCAGACCGATAGACTCATCTTT. Translated: CACDKGDTATSQTDRLIF.

On this clone: The protein TCRdb lists belongs to a much larger clone and differs from this DNA's translation at residue 20, which points to a read error; the protein shown is made from the DNA. The V segment is TRDV1, and no J call was made; TRDD3 is the table's D call, not checked against the DNA. This CDR3 spans 21 amino acids. Germline lookup yields CDR1 TSWWSYY and CDR2 QGS. The CDR3 protein is CALGELFLPNSDRADTDKLTF. The CDR3, as DNA: TGTGCTCTTGGGGAACTTTTTCTACCGAACTCCGATCGTGCGGACACCGATAAACTCACCTTT.

This clone was counted between two and nine times. It differs at one base from a far larger clone, so likely a read error. The sample contains more than one DNA sequence encoding this CDR3. The rearrangement joins TRDV1 to TRDJ1; D possibly corresponds to TRDD3 (6 bases). The CDR3 is 17 residues long. CDR1 and CDR2 (germline): TSWWSYY, QGS. The CDR3 loop is CALGEFHRGEYTDKLIF. The DNA of the CDR3 is TGCGCTCTTGGGGAATTTCATCGGGGGGAATACACCGATAAACTCATCTTT.

A remark on this clone: This likely came from a read error, as a far larger clone is one base away. The sample carries other DNA sequences with the same CDR3. The gene calls are TRDV1 and TRDJ1; maybe TRDD3 (5 bases). Germline V CDR1 and CDR2: TSWWSYY, QGS. Trimming left V 0 bases short and J 8 bases short, with 22 bases between. The CDR3 is 17 residues long. The DNA for the CDR3 is TGTGCTCTTGGGGAACTTGAAAGAGCCGGGGAGTCACGAAAACTCATCTTT. Encoded protein: CALGELERAGESRKLIF.

This clone was found many times. The protein TCRdb lists belongs to a much larger clone and differs from this DNA's translation at residue 19, which points to a read error; the protein shown is made from the DNA. This chain connects TRDV2 to TRDJ1; TRDD3 might be the D (6 bases). CDR3 size: 24 residues. The germline V gene encodes CDR1 GEAIGNYY and CDR2 EKD. Deletions cut 3 bases from V and 3 bases from J, with 43 bases between. DNA of the CDR3: TGTGCCTGTGACCGTCTGAGTTTTCCAGCGCAATCGTATAGAGTACTGGGCGTCGCCGATAAACTCATCTTT. Amino acid sequence: CACDRLSFPAQSYRVLGVADKLIF.

As to this clone: For this DNA, TCRdb reports the protein of a much larger clone, which diverges at residue 5, most likely from a read error; the protein presented here is translated directly from the DNA. V is TRDV2 and J is TRDJ1; 10 bases are a match to TRDD3. Since TCRdb gives no J gene, matching the DNA to germline was used here to assign it. This CDR3 comprises 19 residues. J gave up 0 bases and V 2 bases, and 14 bases lay outside the gene matches. Looked up from germline, CDR1 is GEAIGNYY and CDR2 is EKD. The CDR3: CACDMIHTGGFAYTDKLIF. In nucleotides, the CDR3 is TGTGCCTGTGACATGATTCATACTGGGGGATTTGCGTACACCGATAAACTCATCTTT.

This clone showed up many times. The protein recorded in TCRdb matches a much larger clone and deviates from this DNA's translation at residue 6, suggesting a read error; the protein here is obtained by translating the DNA. The genes are TRDV1 and TRDJ1; 12 bases map to TRDD3. Unmatched junction bases numbered 21, after V lost 2 bases and J lost 2 bases. This CDR3 has 22 residues. Germline V lookup: CDR1 TSWWSYY, CDR2 QGS. The CDR3 DNA reads as TGTGCTCTTGGGGAATTCTTCTCTTCCTCGCTACTGGGGGATACTGGGACCGATAAACTCATCTTT. Translating gives CALGEFFSSSLLGDTGTDKLIF.

This clone occurred many times. V usage is TRDV2 and J usage is TRDJ1, with D possibly TRDD3 on 6 matching bases. Per the germline V gene, CDR1 is GEAIGNYY and CDR2 is EKD. V was cut by 1 base and J by 1 base, with 21 bases left in between. The CDR3 is made up of 18 amino acids. Here the CDR3 reads CACDTMGGPGVSTDKLIF. CDR3 nucleotide sequence: TGTGCCTGTGACACGATGGGGGGCCCCGGCGTGTCCACCGATAAACTCATCTTT.

For this clone: A far more abundant clone sits one base away, making this likely a read error. The same CDR3 is also encoded by other DNA sequences in this sample. V and J are TRDV1 and TRDJ1, with TRDD3 matching 9 bases. The J gene was missing in TCRdb and was found by matching the end of the DNA to germline. Germline loops: CDR1 TSWWSYY, CDR2 QGS. The CDR3 contains 23 residues. The DNA for the CDR3 is TGTGCTCTTGGGGAACTTGTAGATGTTCCTACCCCTTCCTGGGGGATCCTGACCGACAAACTCATCTTT. Protein sequence: CALGELVDVPTPSWGILTDKLIF.

On this clone itself: TCRdb attributes to this sequence the protein of a much larger clone, which differs from the DNA translation at residue 3; a read error is likely, and the protein displayed is translated from the DNA. The chain couples TRDV1 to TRDJ1; D is possibly TRDD3 (6 bases). The CDR3 has 15 amino acids. Per germline, CDR1 TSWWSYY and CDR2 QGS. CDR3 in amino acids: CAPGRRRWGTDKLIF. The CDR3 DNA sequence: TGTGCTCCTGGGCGTCGCCGTTGGGGGACCGATAAACTCATCTTT.

In this sample, this clone turned up many times. The protein held in TCRdb is that of a much larger clone and does not match this DNA's translation at residue 10, likely because of a read error; the protein shown is translated from the DNA. The rearrangement joins TRDV1 to TRDJ1, with 7 bases that match TRDD3. Trimming at V came to 6 bases and at J to 4 bases, leaving 20 bases not matched to a gene. CDR1 is TSWWSYY and CDR2 is QGS in the germline V gene. The CDR3 runs to 18 residues. The chain's CDR3 is CALGIHDHGEDTNDKLIF. The DNA for the CDR3 is TGTGCTCTTGGTATTCACGACCATGGGGAGGATACGAACGATAAACTCATCTTT.

In this sample, this clone turned up a few times. Given a far larger clone just one base away, this is likely a sequencing read error. Other DNA sequences within the sample encode an identical CDR3. The rearrangement uses TRDV1 and TRDJ1, with 8 nucleotides matching TRDD3. Here the J gene was assigned by germline matching of the DNA, as TCRdb has none. Per germline, CDR1 TSWWSYY and CDR2 QGS. CDR3 length equals 21 residues. CDR3 coding DNA: TGTGCCCTTGCGGTGGAGACCCATTCCAACAATTACGACTGGGGGTTCACGCGACTCATCTTT. Its protein is CALAVETHSNNYDWGFTRLIF.

In its sample, this clone was seen a few times. The translation of this DNA and the TCRdb protein of a much larger clone differ at residue 17, probably owing to a read error; the protein shown here is translated from the DNA. V is TRDV1 and J is TRDJ1; 9 bases line up with TRDD3. TCRdb supplies no J gene; here it was assigned by aligning the nucleotide sequence to germline. CDR3 size: 22 residues. Germline CDR1 TSWWSYY, CDR2 QGS. The trim removed 3 bases at V and 3 bases at J, leaving 26 bases unmatched. CDR3 protein: CALGDWTSRLWGILSYADKLIF. The CDR3 DNA follows: TGTGCTCTTGGGGACTGGACTTCCCGTCTCTGGGGGATCCTTTCTTACGCCGATAAACTCATCTTT.

In its sample, this clone was seen many times. This rearrangement joins TRDV1 to TRDJ1; 9 positions match TRDD3. The V and J ends lost 1 base and 8 bases, in that order; junction bases with no gene match: 11. The germline gives CDR1 TSWWSYY, CDR2 QGS. There are 16 residues in the CDR3. CDR3 amino acids: CALGEPARRGIPKLIF. The CDR3 coding sequence is TGTGCTCTTGGGGAACCGGCCCGAAGGGGGATACCCAAACTCATCTTT.

This clone has more than one count but fewer than ten. TCRdb's listed protein matches a much larger clone and diverges from this DNA's translation at residue 12, likely through a read error; the protein shown comes from the DNA. The chain has TRDV1 and TRDJ1; 9 nucleotides agree with TRDD3. Unmatched junction bases numbered 13, after V lost 4 bases and J lost 4 bases. CDR3 length: 17 residues. CDR1 and CDR2 from the germline V gene are TSWWSYY and QGS. CDR3 in DNA: TGTGCTCTTGGGGTCGGGGCTGGGGGATTCTCTATCGATAAACTCATCTTT. Protein sequence: CALGVGAGGFSIDKLIF.

This clone showed up many times. The chain recombines TRDV1 with TRDJ1, with 9 bases identical to TRDD3. The CDR3 is 15 residues long. V lost 6 bases, J lost 0 bases, and 5 bases stayed unmatched. Looked up from germline, CDR1 is TSWWSYY and CDR2 is QGS. CDR3 DNA: TGTGCTCTTGGCCCCACTGGGGGAAACACCGATAAACTCATCTTT. It encodes CALGPTGGNTDKLIF.

A remark on this clone: This DNA translates differently at residue 16 from the TCRdb protein, which is that of a much larger clone; a read error is likely, and the protein shown is the DNA's own translation. The chain recombines TRDV1 with TRDJ1, with TRDD3 matching 13 bases. From germline, CDR1 is TSWWSYY and CDR2 QGS. The CDR3 contains 21 residues. Trimming took 5 bases from V and 3 from J; bases not matched to a gene: 21. This CDR3 is CALGPSFLRLGDTRSADKLIF. The CDR3 DNA sequence: TGTGCTCTTGGGCCATCCTTCCTACGACTGGGGGATACGAGGTCCGCCGATAAACTCATCTTT.

A remark on this clone: Since a far larger clone is one base different, this is likely a read error. Other DNA sequences in the sample encode the same CDR3. The chain employs TRDV1 and TRDJ1, with 7 bases aligning to TRDD2. Germline matching of the DNA provided the J gene here, since TCRdb leaves it blank. CDR1 and CDR2 from the germline V gene are TSWWSYY and QGS. The CDR3 totals 22 residues. The CDR3: CALGESSSYRSLMGPPTDKLIF. The CDR3 bases are TGTGCCCTTGGGGAATCCTCTTCCTATCGGTCGCTTATGGGTCCCCCTACCGATAAACTCATCTTT.

A remark on this clone: It is likely a read error: a sequence one base away is far more abundant. Other nucleotide sequences in the sample specify the same CDR3. The chain recombines TRDV1 with TRDJ1, with a weak D call TRDD3 (5 bases). The J gene was not available in TCRdb and was assigned here by matching the DNA to germline segments. Trimming pared 6 bases from V and 0 bases from J, leaving 26 bases between. The V gene's germline CDR1 is TSWWSYY and CDR2 QGS. The CDR3 has 19 residues. This CDR3 is CALGHTSSWVVLYTDKLIF. The CDR3 coding sequence is TGTGCTCTTGGACATACTTCAAGCTGGGTGGTTCTGTACACCGATAAACTCATCTTT.

This clone was counted between two and nine times. Since a far larger clone is one base different, this is likely a read error. Distinct nucleotide sequences in the sample also encode this CDR3. The chain combines TRDV1 with TRDJ1, with 11 nucleotides matching TRDD3. Here the J gene was assigned by germline matching of the DNA, as TCRdb has none. Per germline, CDR1 TSWWSYY and CDR2 QGS. V shed 6 bases, J shed 0 bases, and the junction held 9 bases outside the gene matches. The CDR3 has 17 residues. The CDR3 reads CALGIIWGIRYTDKLIF. Written as DNA, the CDR3 is TGTGCTCTTGGAATTATTTGGGGGATACGTTACACCGATAAACTCATCTTT.